This T cell receptor (beta chain) was captured by sequencing in a study of OX40 agonist ivuxolimab in advanced cancers. On the study more broadly: A mean age of approximately 64 years, range about 23 to 80, was recorded, and 70% to 85% were male.

CDR3 length: 14 amino acids. V lost 5 bases and J lost 5; bases outside the gene matches: 6. Looked up from germline, CDR1 is SGHRS and CDR2 is YFSETQ. Study-wide points: In general, CD8+ T cells held more expanded clones than CD4+ did, on average.

Assay used: immunoSEQ multiplex PCR; TCRdb lists only in-frame clones, some missing. The sample shows 71,000 or so clones, approximately 86% of them seen only once. Patients who had autoimmune disease history or got systemic immunosuppression were left out. This clone turned up a few times. Antigen unknown. This receptor was taken from an adult with an advanced solid tumor such as melanoma, head and neck, liver or kidney cancer. V and J are TRBV5-1 and TRBJ2-3; 9 positions agree with TRBD2. The source was CD4+ or CD8+ T cells sorted from blood, collected in a trial of the OX40 agonist ivuxolimab. The CDR3 DNA reads TGCGCCAGCAGAGTAGCGGGAGAAAAAGATACGCAGTATTTT. It is translated as CASRVAGEKDTQYF.